This TCR beta chain comes out of a study of blood T cell repertoires in COVID-19. Across the study: There were acute and convalescent COVID-19 samples, and they came from the United States, Italy and Spain. T cells, B-cell-depleted T cells, or PBMCs supplied cDNA or gDNA.

V was clipped by 0 bases and J by 2 bases, with 14 bases between them. There are 16 residues in the CDR3. Germline loops: CDR1 SGHRS, CDR2 YFSETQ. Authors' processing steps: Nucleated cell counts were estimated from reference gene primer amplification. The repertoire was sequenced with immunoSEQ multiplex PCR; TCRdb's copy has only in-frame clones and lacks some. The V and J calls and clone size are taken from that table; D and trimming were inferred from the DNA. In the table there are tens of thousands of clones, around three quarters of which are singletons. This chain connects TRBV5-1 to TRBJ1-2, with unresolved D. Sequenced material: peripheral blood. This receptor was taken from an elderly man with acute or convalescent COVID-19. The CDR3 reads CASSLELGSFNYGYTF. CDR3 coding DNA: TGCGCCAGCAGCTTGGAATTAGGGAGCTTCAACTATGGCTACACCTTC.